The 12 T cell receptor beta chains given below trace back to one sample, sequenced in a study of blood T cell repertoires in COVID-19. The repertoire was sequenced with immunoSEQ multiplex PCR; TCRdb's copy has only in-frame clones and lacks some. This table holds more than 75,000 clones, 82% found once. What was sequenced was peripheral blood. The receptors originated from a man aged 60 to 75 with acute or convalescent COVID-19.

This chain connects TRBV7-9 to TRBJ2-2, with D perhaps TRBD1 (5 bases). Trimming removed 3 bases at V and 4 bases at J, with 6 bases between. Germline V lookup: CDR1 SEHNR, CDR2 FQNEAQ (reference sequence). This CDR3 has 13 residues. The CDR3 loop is CASSFDSTGELFF. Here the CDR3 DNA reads TGTGCCAGCAGCTTCGACAGCACCGGGGAGCTGTTTTTT.

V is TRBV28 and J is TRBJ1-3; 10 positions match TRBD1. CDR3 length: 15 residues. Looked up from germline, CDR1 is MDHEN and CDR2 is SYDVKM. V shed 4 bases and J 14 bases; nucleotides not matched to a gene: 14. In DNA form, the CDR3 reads TGTGCCAGCAGTTCCCAGGGACAGGGGTCCCGCGATTTATATTTT. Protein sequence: CASSSQGQGSRDLYF.

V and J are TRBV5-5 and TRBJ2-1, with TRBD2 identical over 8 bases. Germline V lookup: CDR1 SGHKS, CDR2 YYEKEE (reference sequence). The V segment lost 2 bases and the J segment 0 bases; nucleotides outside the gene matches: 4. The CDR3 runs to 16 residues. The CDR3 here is CASSFALAASYNEQFF. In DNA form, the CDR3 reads TGTGCCAGCAGCTTCGCACTAGCGGCCTCCTACAATGAGCAGTTCTTC.

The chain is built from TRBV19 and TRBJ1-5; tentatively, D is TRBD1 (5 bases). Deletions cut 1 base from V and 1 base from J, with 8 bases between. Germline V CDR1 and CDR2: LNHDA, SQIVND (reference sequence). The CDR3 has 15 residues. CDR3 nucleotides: TGTGCCAGTAGTATAGGCAGGGTGAGCAATCAGCCCCAGCATTTT. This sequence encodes CASSIGRVSNQPQHF.

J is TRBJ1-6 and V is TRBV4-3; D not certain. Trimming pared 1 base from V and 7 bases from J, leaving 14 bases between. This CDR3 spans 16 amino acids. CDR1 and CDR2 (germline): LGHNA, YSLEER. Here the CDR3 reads CASSQAAVSGNSPLHF. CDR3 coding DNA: TGCGCCAGCAGCCAAGCCGCGGTATCTGGGAATTCACCCCTCCACTTT.

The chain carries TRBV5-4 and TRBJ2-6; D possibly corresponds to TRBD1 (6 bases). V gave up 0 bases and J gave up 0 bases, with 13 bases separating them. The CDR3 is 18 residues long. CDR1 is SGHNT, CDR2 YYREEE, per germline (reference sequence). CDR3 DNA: TGTGCCAGCAGCTTGGAGTGGGGGCTCGGCTCTGGGGCCAACGTCCTGACTTTC. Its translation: CASSLEWGLGSGANVLTF. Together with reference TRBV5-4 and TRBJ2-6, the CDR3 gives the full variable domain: ETGVTQSPTHLIKTRGQQVTLRCSSQSGHNTVSWYQQALGQGPQFIFQYYREEENGRGNFPPRFSGLQFPNYSSELNVNALELDDSALYLCASSLEWGLGSGANVLTFGAGSRLTVL.

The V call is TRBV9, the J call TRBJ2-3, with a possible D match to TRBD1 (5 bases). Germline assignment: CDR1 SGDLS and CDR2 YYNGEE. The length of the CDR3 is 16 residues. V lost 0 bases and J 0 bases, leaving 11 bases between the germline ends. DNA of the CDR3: TGTGCCAGCAGCGTAGCTGGGCAGGGAAGCACAGATACGCAGTATTTT. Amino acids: CASSVAGQGSTDTQYF. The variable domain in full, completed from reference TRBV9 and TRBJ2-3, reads DSGVTQTPKHLITATGQRVTLRCSPRSGDLSVYWYQQSLDQGLQFLIQYYNGEERAKGNILERFSAQQFPDLHSELNLSSLELGDSALYFCASSVAGQGSTDTQYFGPGTRLTVL.

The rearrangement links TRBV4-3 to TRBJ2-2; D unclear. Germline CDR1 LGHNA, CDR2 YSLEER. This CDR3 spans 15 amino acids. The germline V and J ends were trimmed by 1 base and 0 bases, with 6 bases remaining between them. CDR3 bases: TGCGCCAGCAGCCAAGTTTACACGAACACCGGGGAGCTGTTTTTT. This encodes CASSQVYTNTGELFF.

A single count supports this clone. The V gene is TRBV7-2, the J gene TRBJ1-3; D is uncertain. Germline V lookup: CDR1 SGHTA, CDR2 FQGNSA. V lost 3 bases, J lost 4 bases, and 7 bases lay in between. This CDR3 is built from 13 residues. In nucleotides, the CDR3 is TGTGCCAGCAGCTTCTCAACAGGAAACACCATATATTTT. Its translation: CASSFSTGNTIYF.

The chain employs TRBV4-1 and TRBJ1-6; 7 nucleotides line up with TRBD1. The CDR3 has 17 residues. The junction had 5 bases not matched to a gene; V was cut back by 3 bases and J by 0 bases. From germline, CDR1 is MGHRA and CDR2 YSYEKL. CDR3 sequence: CASSQEDRSSYNSPLHF. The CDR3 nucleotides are TGCGCCAGCAGCCAGGAGGACAGGAGCTCCTATAATTCACCCCTCCACTTT.

CDR3 coding DNA: TGTGCCAGCAGCCCTCGACTAGCGGGTGACTACGAGCAGTACTTC. Translating gives CASSPRLAGDYEQYF. This sequence joins TRBV14 and TRBJ2-7; the match to TRBD2 covers 10 bases. The ends lost 4 bases at V and 3 bases at J; junction bases unmatched: 6. Germline values: CDR1 SGHDN, CDR2 FVKESK. This CDR3 has 15 residues.

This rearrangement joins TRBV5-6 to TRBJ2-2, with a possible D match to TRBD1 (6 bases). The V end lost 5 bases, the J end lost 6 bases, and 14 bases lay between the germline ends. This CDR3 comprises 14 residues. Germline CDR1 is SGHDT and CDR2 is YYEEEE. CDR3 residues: CASRPGELAGELFF. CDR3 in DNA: TGTGCCAGCAGACCAGGGGAGTTGGCCGGGGAGCTGTTTTTT.